A selection of T cell receptor beta chains follows, all from one sample in a study of blood T cell repertoires in COVID-19. Data came from immunoSEQ multiplex PCR; TCRdb stores just in-frame clones and leaves some out. Here the sample spans 110,000 to 150,000 clones, about 80% being singletons. The material sequenced was peripheral blood. These receptors all stem from a human donor in a cohort sampled during active COVID-19. Each CDR3 is given with its conserved first and last residue. Fields, in order: J gene, D gene, clone size, V gene, CDR3 protein, CDR3 DNA. D genes are given only for firm matches. Clone size is stated in some rows and not others, as once, few, many or a class when expanded.

TRBJ2-5,TRBD2,once,TRBV3-1/TRBV3-2,CASSQASGEQETQYF,TGTGCCAGCAGCCAAGCCAGCGGGGAACAAGAGACCCAGTACTTC
TRBJ1-3,TRBD1,NA,TRBV9,CASSATGVGNTIYF,TGTGCCAGCAGCGCGACAGGGGTCGGAAACACCATATATTTT
TRBJ2-2,NA,NA,TRBV6-5,CASSSGVRGYTGELFF,TGTGCCAGCAGTTCAGGGGTTCGGGGTTATACCGGGGAGCTGTTTTTT
TRBJ2-5,NA,NA,TRBV7-9,CASSPSFSEETQYF,TGTGCCAGCAGCCCATCTTTTAGTGAAGAGACCCAGTACTTC
TRBJ1-1,NA,NA,TRBV11-2,CASSPPRTVNTEAFF,TGTGCCAGCAGCCCACCCCGGACAGTGAACACTGAAGCTTTCTTT
TRBJ1-5,TRBD1,NA,TRBV3-1/TRBV3-2,CASSQAGTGGSQPQHF,TGTGCCAGCAGCCAAGCTGGGACAGGGGGTAGTCAGCCCCAGCATTTT
TRBJ1-5,TRBD1,few,TRBV28,CASSTSTGGVGNQPQHF,TGTGCCAGCAGTACCTCAACAGGGGGCGTGGGAAATCAGCCCCAGCATTTT
TRBJ1-5,NA,NA,TRBV3-1/TRBV3-2,CASSQERISNQPQHF,TGTGCCAGCAGCCAAGAGCGGATTAGCAATCAGCCCCAGCATTTT
TRBJ1-1,TRBD1,NA,TRBV19,CASSTRQGNTEAFF,TGTGCCAGTAGTACCCGACAGGGGAACACTGAAGCTTTCTTT
TRBJ1-2,TRBD1,NA,TRBV19,CASSTAGGLSYGYTF,TGTGCCAGTAGTACGGCAGGGGGGTTAAGTTATGGCTACACCTTC
TRBJ2-3,NA,NA,TRBV24-1,CATSDLPGNTDTQYF,TGTGCCACCAGTGATTTGCCAGGGAACACAGATACGCAGTATTTT
TRBJ2-5,NA,NA,TRBV7-3,CASSPDFYQETQYF,TGTGCCAGCAGCCCGGACTTTTACCAAGAGACCCAGTACTTC
TRBJ2-3,TRBD1,NA,TRBV19,CASRRGLGTDTQYF,TGTGCCAGTAGAAGGGGGCTAGGCACAGATACGCAGTATTTT
TRBJ2-3,NA,NA,TRBV2,CASSPYISTDTQYF,TGTGCCAGCAGTCCATACATTAGCACAGATACGCAGTATTTT
TRBJ2-7,TRBD1,NA,TRBV29-1,CSVPGQGAHEQYF,TGCAGCGTACCGGGACAGGGAGCCCACGAGCAGTACTTC
TRBJ1-2,NA,NA,TRBV5-5,CASRVVAGNYGYTF,TGTGCCAGCAGAGTGGTGGCAGGGAACTATGGCTACACCTTC
TRBJ2-1,NA,NA,TRBV5-1,CASSSTYSAGEQFF,TGCGCCAGCAGCTCGACATACTCGGCTGGCGAGCAGTTCTTC
TRBJ2-5,NA,NA,TRBV5-1,CASSSLYQETQYF,TGCGCCAGCAGCTCCCTGTACCAAGAGACCCAGTACTTC
TRBJ2-5,TRBD2,NA,TRBV27,CASSLEAGGPETQYF,TGTGCCAGCAGTTTGGAAGCGGGGGGGCCGGAGACCCAGTACTTC
TRBJ2-7,TRBD1,NA,TRBV5-1,CASSSGTGEAYEQYF,TGCGCCAGCAGCTCCGGGACAGGGGAGGCCTACGAGCAGTACTTC